This TCR beta chain was sequenced in a study of technical replicates of blood from a few donors. This clone was detected a few times. CDR3 length: 15 residues. The germline V gene has CDR1 LNHDA and CDR2 SQIVND (reference sequence). Trimming removed 6 bases from V and 7 bases from J, with 18 bases in between. The method was immunoSEQ multiplex PCR; TCRdb's version includes in-frame clones alone and lacks a portion of them. Among 45,000 to 60,000 clones listed, roughly nine tenths were seen once. This clonotype was sampled from a human donor in good health. Some clones in this sample may be carry-over from other donors' samples. The V call is TRBV19, the J call TRBJ1-4; D unclear. The source material was PBMCs. For the CDR3, the DNA is TGTGCCAGTAGGGAGGGATTGACATCCGGTGAAAAACTGTTTTTT. It translates to CASREGLTSGEKLFF.